This TCR beta chain comes out of a study of low-dose radiotherapy and immunotherapy resistance in tumors. CDR1 and CDR2 from the germline V gene are MGHDK and SYGVNS. CDR3 length: 12 residues. Trimming cost V 2 bases and J 10 bases; bases outside gene matches: 4. Time point defined: before trial treatment. The study gave donors nivolumab, ipilimumab, aspirin, low-dose cyclophosphamide and low-dose radiotherapy. TRAV- and TRBV-specific primers primed first-strand cDNA, covering alpha and beta chains. Amplification, which lasted 20 PCR cycles, used a constant-region primer and V-primer adapter to amplify TCRs. Isolated mRNA underwent amplification by in vitro transcription. TCRdb processed the reads anew with MiXCR; each CDR3 protein has one entry. The data show tens of thousands of distinct CDR3 sequences, with 26% seen just once and 6% to 7% held by the top ten.

The starting material was PBMCs, obtained before treatment. The clonotype comes from a male donor with rectosigmoid adenocarcinoma. This rearrangement joins TRBV25-1 to TRBJ2-7, with 8 bases fitting TRBD2. CDR3 loop: CASSESTSGQYF. The CDR3 DNA sequence: TGTGCCAGCAGTGAAAGTACTAGCGGACAGTACTTC.